The rows below give T cell receptor beta chains drawn from one sample of a study of response to subunit inactivated influenza vaccine. Each CDR3 protein is one row after TCRdb ran MiXCR on the RT-PCR reads. This table holds 530,000 or so distinct CDR3 sequences, about 14% found once. Source: PBMCs from blood, taken about 11 days after vaccination. These receptors all come from a man in his forties or fifties who received an inactivated influenza vaccine. Each CDR3 is given with its conserved first and last residue. A D gene is named only where the DNA matches it firmly. Expanded clones get a size class; other rows say once, few or many, or leave the size out.

. TRBJ2-2 TRBV6-2/TRBV6-3 few CASSYEGDGELFF TGTGCCAGCAGTTACGAGGGAGACGGGGAGCTGTTTTTT
. TRBJ2-1 TRBV5-1 . CASSLFGLSSYNEQFF TGCGCCAGCAGCTTGTTCGGACTCAGCTCCTACAATGAGCAGTTCTTC
. TRBJ2-2 TRBV14 few CASSQDSVGPTGELFF TGTGCCAGCAGCCAAGATTCGGTGGGCCCCACCGGGGAGCTGTTTTTT
. TRBJ2-3 TRBV5-1 . CASSLGLGVLKTDTQYF TGCGCCAGCAGCTTGGGATTGGGAGTGCTGAAAACAGATACGCAGTATTTT
TRBD1 TRBJ2-2 TRBV6-5 . CASSYSTQGDGELFF TGTGCCAGCAGTTACTCTACTCAGGGGGACGGGGAGCTGTTTTTT
. TRBJ2-5 TRBV20-1 few CSARSPSGIGTQYF TGCAGTGCTAGATCCCCCTCTGGTATAGGGACCCAGTACTTC
TRBD1 TRBJ2-2 TRBV5-1 . CASSGRQGSTGELFF TGCGCCAGCAGCGGGAGACAGGGATCCACCGGGGAGCTGTTTTTT
. TRBJ2-7 TRBV12-3/TRBV12-4 few CASSSPFYEQYF TGTGCCAGCAGTTCCCCCTTCTACGAGCAGTACTTC
. TRBJ2-7 TRBV19 few CASSISYNHGPNRRSYEQYF TGTGCCAGTAGTATTTCTTATAATCACGGCCCCAACAGGCGCTCCTACGAGCAGTACTTC
. TRBJ2-2 TRBV10-3 . CAMGDANTGELFF TGTGCCATGGGGGATGCGAACACCGGGGAGCTGTTTTTT
. TRBJ2-3 TRBV20-1 few CSASEDTQYF TGCAGTGCTAGTGAGGATACGCAGTATTTT
. TRBJ1-1 TRBV25-1 many CASSETTRLGTEAFF TGTGCCAGCAGTGAAACTACCAGGTTGGGCACTGAAGCTTTCTTT
TRBD1 TRBJ1-4 TRBV6-1 few CASRFRTGGHEKLFF TGTGCCAGCAGGTTCAGGACAGGGGGCCATGAAAAACTGTTTTTT